A selection of T cell receptor beta chains follows, all from one sample in a study of blood T cell repertoires in COVID-19. This table comes from immunoSEQ multiplex PCR, and its TCRdb copy is limited to in-frame clones, with some not included. The repertoire consists of hundreds of thousands of clones, with approximately 91% occurring once and the leading ten covering 8% to 10%. Sequenced material: PBMCs or T cells enriched from blood (not recorded which). These receptors all come from a woman in her 40s who had recovered from COVID-19. Each CDR3 is given with its conserved first and last residue. D genes are given only for firm matches. Clone size, where shown, is once, few, many, or a class for clones that have expanded.

abundance: NA; j_gene: TRBJ2-3; v_gene: TRBV5-4; d_gene: NA; CDR3nt: TGTGCCAGCAGCTTGGGGGGGCGCGGCACAGATACGCAGTATTTT; CDR3aa: CASSLGGRGTDTQYF
abundance: NA; j_gene: TRBJ2-3; v_gene: TRBV6-6; d_gene: TRBD2; CDR3nt: TGTGCCAGCAGTTACTCGGCTAGCGGGGCCAGGGATACGCAGTATTTT; CDR3aa: CASSYSASGARDTQYF
abundance: NA; j_gene: TRBJ1-1; v_gene: TRBV20-1; d_gene: NA; CDR3nt: TGCAGTGCTAGACAGATTGAAGCTTTCTTT; CDR3aa: CSARQIEAFF
abundance: NA; j_gene: TRBJ2-1; v_gene: TRBV10-3; d_gene: TRBD2; CDR3nt: TGTGCCATCACCGGAGGACAAATGGGCGGGAGGGTCAATGAGCAGTTCTTC; CDR3aa: CAITGGQMGGRVNEQFF
abundance: NA; j_gene: TRBJ2-2; v_gene: TRBV11-2; d_gene: TRBD2; CDR3nt: TGTGCCAGCAGCTTCCTAGCGGGAGGGGCCGGGGAGCTGTTTTTT; CDR3aa: CASSFLAGGAGELFF
abundance: NA; j_gene: TRBJ1-1; v_gene: TRBV9; d_gene: TRBD1; CDR3nt: TGTGCCAGCAGCGTAACCCCCCAGGGGGCGTTCACTGAAGCTTTCTTT; CDR3aa: CASSVTPQGAFTEAFF
abundance: NA; j_gene: TRBJ2-7; v_gene: TRBV7-9; d_gene: TRBD1; CDR3nt: TGTGCCAGCAGCGACCCCCACGGGACAGAAAATTACGAGCAGTACTTC; CDR3aa: CASSDPHGTENYEQYF
abundance: NA; j_gene: TRBJ1-1; v_gene: TRBV21-1; d_gene: NA; CDR3nt: TGTGCCAGCAGCAAAGAGGGGGCGAAGAACACTGAAGCTTTCTTT; CDR3aa: CASSKEGAKNTEAFF
abundance: once; j_gene: TRBJ1-1; v_gene: TRBV30; d_gene: NA; CDR3nt: TGTGCCTGGAGTGGGGGAGGGAAAGCTTTCTTT; CDR3aa: CAWSGGGKAFF
abundance: NA; j_gene: TRBJ1-2; v_gene: TRBV11-3; d_gene: NA; CDR3nt: TGTGCCAGCAGCTCCCAGAACTACACCACTAACTATGGCTACACCTTC; CDR3aa: CASSSQNYTTNYGYTF
abundance: many; j_gene: TRBJ2-5; v_gene: TRBV14; d_gene: TRBD2; CDR3nt: TGTGCCAGCAGCCTACGGGGGGGCCGAGAGACCCAGTACTTC; CDR3aa: CASSLRGGRETQYF
abundance: once; j_gene: TRBJ1-3; v_gene: TRBV3-1/TRBV3-2; d_gene: TRBD1; CDR3nt: TGTGCCAGCAGCCAAGAGATGGGACAGGGAGGAAACACCATATATTTT; CDR3aa: CASSQEMGQGGNTIYF
abundance: NA; j_gene: TRBJ2-7; v_gene: TRBV5-1; d_gene: TRBD1; CDR3nt: TGCGCCAGCAGCGCCCAGCCGGGACAGGGTTACGAGCAGTACTTC; CDR3aa: CASSAQPGQGYEQYF
abundance: NA; j_gene: TRBJ1-1; v_gene: TRBV15; d_gene: NA; CDR3nt: TGTGCCACCAGCAAAAAGGGAGGGTTGGACACTGAAGCTTTCTTT; CDR3aa: CATSKKGGLDTEAFF
abundance: NA; j_gene: TRBJ2-7; v_gene: TRBV6-6; d_gene: TRBD1; CDR3nt: TGTGCCAGCAGTAGGACAGGAACGCCCAACGAGCAGTACTTC; CDR3aa: CASSRTGTPNEQYF
abundance: NA; j_gene: TRBJ2-2; v_gene: TRBV10-3; d_gene: TRBD2; CDR3nt: TGTGCCATCAGTGATAGCGGGGTTAACACCGGGGAGCTGTTTTTT; CDR3aa: CAISDSGVNTGELFF